The subject of this entry is one T cell receptor (beta chain). Its antigen is undetermined. The germline gives CDR1 MNHEY, CDR2 SVGAGI. Between the trimmed V and J ends, which lost 4 bases and 4 bases, there was a span of 16 bases. This CDR3 region has 16 residues. Primers included in the PCR were 60 Vbeta and 13 Jbeta primers. The repertoire was sequenced with immunoSEQ multiplex PCR; TCRdb's copy has only in-frame clones and lacks some. The sample includes fewer than 350,000 clones, around nine tenths of them seen just once. The data belong to a study of cytomegalovirus exposure and HLA in healthy donors. Whole-study findings and limits: Reports credit the classifier with highly specific, highly sensitive diagnosis of cytomegalovirus status. The investigators catalogued 164 TCR beta chains as cytomegalovirus-associated.

Sequenced: PBMCs. The receptor was derived from a woman younger than 35 in good health and CMV-seronegative. The V call is TRBV6-5, the J call TRBJ2-2; perhaps TRBD2 as D (5 bases). The CDR3 here is CASSSLAVQLTGELFF. The DNA for the CDR3 is TGTGCCAGCAGTTCTCTAGCCGTACAGCTCACCGGGGAGCTGTTTTTT.